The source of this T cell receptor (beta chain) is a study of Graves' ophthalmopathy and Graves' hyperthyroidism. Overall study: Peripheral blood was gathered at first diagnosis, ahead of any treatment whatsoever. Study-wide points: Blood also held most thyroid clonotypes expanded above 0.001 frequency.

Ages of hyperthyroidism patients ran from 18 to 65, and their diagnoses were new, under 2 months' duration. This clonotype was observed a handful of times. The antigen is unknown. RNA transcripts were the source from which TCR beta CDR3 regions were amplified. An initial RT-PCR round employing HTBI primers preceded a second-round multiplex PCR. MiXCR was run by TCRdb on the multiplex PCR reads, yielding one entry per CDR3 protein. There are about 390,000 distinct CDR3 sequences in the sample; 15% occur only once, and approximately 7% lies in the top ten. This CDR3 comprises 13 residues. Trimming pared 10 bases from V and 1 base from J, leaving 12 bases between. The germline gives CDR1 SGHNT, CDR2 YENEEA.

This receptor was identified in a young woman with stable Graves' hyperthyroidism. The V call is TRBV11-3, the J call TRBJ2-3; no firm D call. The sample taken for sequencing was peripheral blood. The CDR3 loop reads CATRRGGTDTQYF. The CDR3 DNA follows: TGTGCCACCCGGCGCGGCGGCACAGATACGCAGTATTTT. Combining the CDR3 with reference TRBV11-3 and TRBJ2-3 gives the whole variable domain EAGVVQSPRYKIIEKKQPVAFWCNPISGHNTLYWYLQNLGQGPELLIRYENEEAVDDSQLPKDRFSAERLKGVDSTLKIQPAELGDSAVYLCATRRGGTDTQYFGPGTRLTVL.